This T cell receptor beta chain was sequenced during a study of CD8+ T cells in alopecia areata. Study as a whole: Patients in the treated group were given tofacitinib by mouth, 5 to 10 mg twice a day. Points from the study as a whole: More clonal than normal scalp was lesional scalp, particularly alopecia totalis/universalis.

CDR3 length: 14 residues. The germline V gene encodes CDR1 SEHNR and CDR2 FQNEAQ (reference sequence). Trimming cost V 1 base and J 5 bases, with 11 bases left between them. Concerning this clone itself: The antigen is undetermined.

cDNA serving as the sequencing template came from extracted, reverse transcribed RNA. Here immunoSEQ multiplex PCR was the method, and the copy in TCRdb shows in-frame clones only, minus some. The data show tens of thousands of clones, with roughly three fifths seen just once and approximately 15% held by the top ten. Peripheral blood and lesional scalp punch biopsies were taken from alopecia areata patients. V is TRBV7-9 and J is TRBJ1-1, with TRBD1 as a possible D gene (5 bases). Specimen: CD8+ T cells sorted from blood, collected at week 0. This receptor was identified in a human donor with alopecia areata. The CDR3 DNA is TGTGCCAGCAGCTTAGGAGGGGCAAAGACTGAAGCTTTCTTT. It translates to CASSLGGAKTEAFF.